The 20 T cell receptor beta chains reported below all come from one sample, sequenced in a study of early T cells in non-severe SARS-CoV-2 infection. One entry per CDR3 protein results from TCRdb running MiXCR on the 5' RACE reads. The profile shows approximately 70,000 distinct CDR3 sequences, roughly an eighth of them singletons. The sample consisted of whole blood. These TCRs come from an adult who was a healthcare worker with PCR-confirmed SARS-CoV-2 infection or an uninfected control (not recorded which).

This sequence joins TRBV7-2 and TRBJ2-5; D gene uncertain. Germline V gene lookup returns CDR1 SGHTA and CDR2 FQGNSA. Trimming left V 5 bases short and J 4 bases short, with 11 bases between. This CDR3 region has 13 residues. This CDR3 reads CASSRIDGETQYF. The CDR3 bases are TGTGCCAGCAGCAGGATAGACGGAGAGACCCAGTACTTC.

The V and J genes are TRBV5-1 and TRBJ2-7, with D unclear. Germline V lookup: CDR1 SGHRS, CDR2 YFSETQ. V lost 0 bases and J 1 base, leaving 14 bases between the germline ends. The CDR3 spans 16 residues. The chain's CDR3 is CASSLGASQRSYEQYF. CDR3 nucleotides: TGCGCCAGCAGCTTGGGGGCATCACAGAGGTCCTACGAGCAGTACTTC.

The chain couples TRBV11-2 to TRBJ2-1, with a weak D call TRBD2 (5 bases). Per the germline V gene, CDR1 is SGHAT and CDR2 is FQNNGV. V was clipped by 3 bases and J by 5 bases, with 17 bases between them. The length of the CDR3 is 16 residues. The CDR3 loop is CASSFVRWRSHNEQFF. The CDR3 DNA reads TGTGCCAGCAGCTTTGTGCGCTGGAGGAGTCACAATGAGCAGTTCTTC.

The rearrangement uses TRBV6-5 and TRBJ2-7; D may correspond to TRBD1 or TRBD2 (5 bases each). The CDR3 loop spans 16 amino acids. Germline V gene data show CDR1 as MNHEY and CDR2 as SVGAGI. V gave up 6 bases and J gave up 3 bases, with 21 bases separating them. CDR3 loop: CASRASRGVSRYEQYF. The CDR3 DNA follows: TGTGCCAGCAGGGCTAGTCGGGGCGTTAGTCGCTACGAGCAGTACTTC.

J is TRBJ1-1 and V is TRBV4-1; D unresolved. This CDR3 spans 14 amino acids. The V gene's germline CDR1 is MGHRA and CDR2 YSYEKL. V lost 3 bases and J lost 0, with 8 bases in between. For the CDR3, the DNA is TGCGCCAGCAGCCAGGCAGATATGAACACTGAAGCTTTCTTT. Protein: CASSQADMNTEAFF.

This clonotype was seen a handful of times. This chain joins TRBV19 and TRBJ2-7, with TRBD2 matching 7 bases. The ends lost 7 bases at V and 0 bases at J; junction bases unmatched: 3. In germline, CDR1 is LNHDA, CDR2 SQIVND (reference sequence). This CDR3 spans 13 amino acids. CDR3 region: CASTPGGSYEQYF. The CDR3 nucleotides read TGTGCCAGTACCCCGGGAGGCTCCTACGAGCAGTACTTC.

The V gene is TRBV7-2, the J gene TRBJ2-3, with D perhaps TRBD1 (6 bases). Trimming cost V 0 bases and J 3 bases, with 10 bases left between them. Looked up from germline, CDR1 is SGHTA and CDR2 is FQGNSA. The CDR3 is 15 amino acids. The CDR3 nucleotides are TGTGCCAGCAGCTTAGCGCAGGGGTCAACAGATACGCAGTATTTT. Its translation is CASSLAQGSTDTQYF.

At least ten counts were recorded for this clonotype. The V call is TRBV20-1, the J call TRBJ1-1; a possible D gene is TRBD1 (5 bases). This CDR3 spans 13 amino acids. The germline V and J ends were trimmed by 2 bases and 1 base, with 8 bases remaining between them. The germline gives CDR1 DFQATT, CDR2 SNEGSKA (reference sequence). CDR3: CSARRQPNTEAFF. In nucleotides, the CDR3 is TGCAGTGCTAGACGACAGCCGAACACTGAAGCTTTCTTT.

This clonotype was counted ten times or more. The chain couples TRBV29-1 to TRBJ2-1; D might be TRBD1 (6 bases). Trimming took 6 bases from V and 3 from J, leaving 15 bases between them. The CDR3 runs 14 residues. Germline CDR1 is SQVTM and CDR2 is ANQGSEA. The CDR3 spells CSVIRGQLYNEQFF. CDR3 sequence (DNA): TGCAGCGTGATAAGAGGACAGCTCTACAATGAGCAGTTCTTC.

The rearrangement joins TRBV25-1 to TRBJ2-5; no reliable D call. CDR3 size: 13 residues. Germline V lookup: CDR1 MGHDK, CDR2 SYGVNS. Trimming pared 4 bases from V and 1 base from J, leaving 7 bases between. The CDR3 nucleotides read TGTGCCAGCAGTGGGTACGGCCAAGAGACCCAGTACTTC. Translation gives CASSGYGQETQYF. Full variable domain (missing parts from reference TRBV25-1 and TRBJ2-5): EADIYQTPRYLVIGTGKKITLECSQTMGHDKMYWYQQDPGMELHLIHYSYGVNSTEKGDLSSESTVSRIRTEHFPLTLESARPSHTSQYLCASSGYGQETQYFGPGTRLLVL.

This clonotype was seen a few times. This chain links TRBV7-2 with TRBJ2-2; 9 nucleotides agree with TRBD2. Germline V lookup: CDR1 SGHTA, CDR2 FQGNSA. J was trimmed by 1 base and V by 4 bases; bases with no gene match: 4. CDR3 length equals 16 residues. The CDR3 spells CASSSRLAVNTGELFF. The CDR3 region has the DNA TGTGCCAGCAGCTCGAGACTAGCGGTGAACACCGGGGAGCTGTTTTTT. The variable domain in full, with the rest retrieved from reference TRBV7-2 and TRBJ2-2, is GAGVSQSPSNKVTEKGKDVELRCDPISGHTALYWYRQSLGQGLEFLIYFQGNSAPDKSGLPSDRFSAERTGGSVSTLTIQRTQQEDSAVYLCASSSRLAVNTGELFFGEGSRLTVL.

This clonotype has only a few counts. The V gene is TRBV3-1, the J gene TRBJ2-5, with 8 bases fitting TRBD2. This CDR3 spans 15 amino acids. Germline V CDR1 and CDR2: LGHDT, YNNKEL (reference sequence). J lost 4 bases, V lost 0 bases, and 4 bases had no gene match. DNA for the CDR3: TGTGCCAGCAGCCAAGACGTGAGCGGGGGAGAGACCCAGTACTTC. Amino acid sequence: CASSQDVSGGETQYF.

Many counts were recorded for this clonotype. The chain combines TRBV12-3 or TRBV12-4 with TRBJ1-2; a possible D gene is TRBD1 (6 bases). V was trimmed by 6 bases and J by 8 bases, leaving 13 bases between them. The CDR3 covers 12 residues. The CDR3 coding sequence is TGTGCCAGCAGGGACAGAGCCCGGGGCTACACCTTC. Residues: CASRDRARGYTF.

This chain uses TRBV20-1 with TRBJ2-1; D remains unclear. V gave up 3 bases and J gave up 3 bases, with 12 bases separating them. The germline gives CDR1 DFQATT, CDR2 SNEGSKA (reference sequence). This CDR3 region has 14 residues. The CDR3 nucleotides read TGCAGTGCTAGTGGGCAGGCTTACTACAATGAGCAGTTCTTC. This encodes CSASGQAYYNEQFF.

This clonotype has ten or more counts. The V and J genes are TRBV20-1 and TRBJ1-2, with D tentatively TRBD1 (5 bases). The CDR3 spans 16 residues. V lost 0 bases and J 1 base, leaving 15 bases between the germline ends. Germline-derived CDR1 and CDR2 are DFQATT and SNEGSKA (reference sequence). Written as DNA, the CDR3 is TGCAGTGCTAGAGATCCTGGGGGGGATTTTAACTATGGCTACACCTTC. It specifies CSARDPGGDFNYGYTF.

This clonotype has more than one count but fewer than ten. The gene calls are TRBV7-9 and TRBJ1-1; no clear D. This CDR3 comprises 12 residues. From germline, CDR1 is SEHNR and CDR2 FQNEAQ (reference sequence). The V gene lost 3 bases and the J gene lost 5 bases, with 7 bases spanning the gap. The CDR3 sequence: CASSFSVTEAFF. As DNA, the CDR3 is TGTGCCAGCAGCTTTTCGGTAACTGAAGCTTTCTTT.

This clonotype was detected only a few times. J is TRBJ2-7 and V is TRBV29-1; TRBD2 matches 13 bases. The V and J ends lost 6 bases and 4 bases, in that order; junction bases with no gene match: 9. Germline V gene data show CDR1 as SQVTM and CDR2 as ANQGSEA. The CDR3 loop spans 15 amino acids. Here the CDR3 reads CSVWELAGGRYEQYF. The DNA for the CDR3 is TGCAGCGTCTGGGAACTAGCGGGGGGGCGTTACGAGCAGTACTTC.

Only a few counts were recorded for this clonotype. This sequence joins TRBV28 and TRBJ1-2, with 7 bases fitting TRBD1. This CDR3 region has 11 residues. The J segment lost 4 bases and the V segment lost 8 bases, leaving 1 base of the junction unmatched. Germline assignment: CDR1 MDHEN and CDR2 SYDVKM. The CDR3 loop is CASGTVYGYTF. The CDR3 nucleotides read TGTGCCAGCGGGACAGTCTATGGCTACACCTTC.

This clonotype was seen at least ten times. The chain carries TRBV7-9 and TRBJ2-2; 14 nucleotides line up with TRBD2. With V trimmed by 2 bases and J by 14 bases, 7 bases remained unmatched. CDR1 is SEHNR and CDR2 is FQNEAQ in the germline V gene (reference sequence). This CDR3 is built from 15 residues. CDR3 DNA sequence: TGTGCCAGCAGCTTAACCGGGACTAGCGGGGGACCCCTGTTTTTT. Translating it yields CASSLTGTSGGPLFF. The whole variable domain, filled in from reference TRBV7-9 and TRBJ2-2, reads DTGVSQNPRHKITKRGQNVTFRCDPISEHNRLYWYRQTLGQGPEFLTYFQNEAQLEKSRLLSDRFSAERPKGSFSTLEIQRTEQGDSAMYLCASSLTGTSGGPLFFGEGSRLTVL.

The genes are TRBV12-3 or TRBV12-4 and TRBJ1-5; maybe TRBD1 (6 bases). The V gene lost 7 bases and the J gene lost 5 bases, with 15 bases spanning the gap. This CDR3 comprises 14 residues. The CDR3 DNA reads TGTGCCAGCACCTTAAGGGGGGCCCATCAGCCCCAGCATTTT. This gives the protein CASTLRGAHQPQHF.